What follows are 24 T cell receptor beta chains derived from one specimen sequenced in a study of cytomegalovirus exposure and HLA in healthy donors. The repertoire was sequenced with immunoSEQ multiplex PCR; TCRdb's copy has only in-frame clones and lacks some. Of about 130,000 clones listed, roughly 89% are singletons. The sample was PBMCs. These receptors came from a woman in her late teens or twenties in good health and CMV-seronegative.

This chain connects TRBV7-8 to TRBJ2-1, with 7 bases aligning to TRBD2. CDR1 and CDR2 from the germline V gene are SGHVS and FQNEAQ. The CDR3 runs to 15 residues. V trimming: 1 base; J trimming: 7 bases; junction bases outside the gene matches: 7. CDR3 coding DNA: TGTGCCAGCAGCTTAGTGTCCGGGAGGAGTAATGAGCAGTTCTTC. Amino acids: CASSLVSGRSNEQFF.

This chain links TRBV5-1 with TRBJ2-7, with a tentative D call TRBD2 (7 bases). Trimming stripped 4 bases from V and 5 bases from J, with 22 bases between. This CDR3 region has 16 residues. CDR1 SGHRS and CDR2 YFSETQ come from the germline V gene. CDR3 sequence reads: CASSAGLRGRGDEQYF. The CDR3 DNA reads TGCGCCAGCAGCGCCGGGCTTCGAGGGAGGGGGGACGAGCAGTACTTC.

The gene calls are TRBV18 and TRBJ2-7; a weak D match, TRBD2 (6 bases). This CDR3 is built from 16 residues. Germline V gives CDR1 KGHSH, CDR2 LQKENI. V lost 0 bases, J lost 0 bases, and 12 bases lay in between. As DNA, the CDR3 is TGTGCCAGCTCACCACCGTCCCTAGCGCTCTCCTACGAGCAGTACTTC. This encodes CASSPPSLALSYEQYF.

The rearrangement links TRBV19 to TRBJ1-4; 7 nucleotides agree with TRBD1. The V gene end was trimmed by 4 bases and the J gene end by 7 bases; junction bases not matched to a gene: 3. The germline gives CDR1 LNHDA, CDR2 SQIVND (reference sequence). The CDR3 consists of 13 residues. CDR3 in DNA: TGTGCCAGTAGTAGGGCAGGGGGTGAAAAACTGTTTTTT. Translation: CASSRAGGEKLFF.

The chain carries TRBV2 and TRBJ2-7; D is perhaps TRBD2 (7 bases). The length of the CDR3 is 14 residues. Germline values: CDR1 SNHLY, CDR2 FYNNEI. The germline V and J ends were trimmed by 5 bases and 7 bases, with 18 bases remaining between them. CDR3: CASSNLGGRGEQYF. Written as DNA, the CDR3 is TGTGCCAGCAGTAACTTGGGGGGGCGGGGGGAGCAGTACTTC.

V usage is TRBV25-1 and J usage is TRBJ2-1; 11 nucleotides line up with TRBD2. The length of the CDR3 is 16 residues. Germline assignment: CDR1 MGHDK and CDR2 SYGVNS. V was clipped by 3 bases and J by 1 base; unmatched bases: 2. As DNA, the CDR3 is TGTGCCAGCAGTGAGACTAGCGGGGCTTCCTACAATGAGCAGTTCTTC. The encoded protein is CASSETSGASYNEQFF. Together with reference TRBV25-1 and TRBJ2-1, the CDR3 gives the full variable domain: EADIYQTPRYLVIGTGKKITLECSQTMGHDKMYWYQQDPGMELHLIHYSYGVNSTEKGDLSSESTVSRIRTEHFPLTLESARPSHTSQYLCASSETSGASYNEQFFGPGTRLTVL.

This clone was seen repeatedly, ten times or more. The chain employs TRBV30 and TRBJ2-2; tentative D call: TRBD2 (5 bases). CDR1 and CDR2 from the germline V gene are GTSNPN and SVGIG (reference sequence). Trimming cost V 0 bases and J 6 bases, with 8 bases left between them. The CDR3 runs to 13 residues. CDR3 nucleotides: TGTGCCTGGAGTGTAGCGGATCCCGGGGAGCTGTTTTTT. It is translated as CAWSVADPGELFF. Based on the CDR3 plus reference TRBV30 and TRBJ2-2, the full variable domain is SQTIHQWPATLVQPVGSPLSLECTVEGTSNPNLYWYRQAAGRGLQLLFYSVGIGQISSEVPQNLSASRPQDRQFILSSKKLLLSDSGFYLCAWSVADPGELFFGEGSRLTVL.

The CDR3 loop reads CASSRPQGNTEAFF. Here the CDR3 DNA reads TGCGCCAGCAGTCGACCCCAGGGGAACACTGAAGCTTTCTTT. This chain connects TRBV23-1 to TRBJ1-1, with D possibly being TRBD1 (5 bases). TRBV23-1 is annotated as an ORF whose role is uncertain. This CDR3 comprises 14 residues. V lost 4 bases, J lost 1 base, and 10 bases lay in between.

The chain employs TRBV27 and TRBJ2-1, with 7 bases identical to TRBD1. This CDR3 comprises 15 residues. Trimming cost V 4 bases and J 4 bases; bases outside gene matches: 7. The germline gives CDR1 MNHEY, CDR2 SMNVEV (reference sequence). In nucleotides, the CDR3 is TGTGCCAGCAGTTCAGGACAGGCCGTATACAATGAGCAGTTCTTC. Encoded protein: CASSSGQAVYNEQFF.

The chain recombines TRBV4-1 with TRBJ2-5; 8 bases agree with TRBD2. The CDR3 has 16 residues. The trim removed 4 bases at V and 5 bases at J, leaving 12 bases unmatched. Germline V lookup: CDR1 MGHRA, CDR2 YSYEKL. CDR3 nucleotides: TGCGCCAGCAGCCGAAGTGGAGCGGGAGCGCGGGAGACCCAGTACTTC. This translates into CASSRSGAGARETQYF.

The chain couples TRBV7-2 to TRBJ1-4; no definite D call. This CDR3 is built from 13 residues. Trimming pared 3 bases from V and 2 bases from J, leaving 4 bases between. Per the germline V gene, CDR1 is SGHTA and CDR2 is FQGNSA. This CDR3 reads CASSFPTNEKLFF. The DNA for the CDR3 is TGTGCCAGCAGCTTTCCGACTAATGAAAAACTGTTTTTT.

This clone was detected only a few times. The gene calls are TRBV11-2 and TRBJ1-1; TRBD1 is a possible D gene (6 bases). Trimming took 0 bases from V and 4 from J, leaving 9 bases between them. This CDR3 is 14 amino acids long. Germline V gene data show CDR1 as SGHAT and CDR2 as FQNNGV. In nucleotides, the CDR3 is TGTGCCAGCAGCTTAGATCGAGGGGGCACTGAAGCTTTCTTT. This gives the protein CASSLDRGGTEAFF.

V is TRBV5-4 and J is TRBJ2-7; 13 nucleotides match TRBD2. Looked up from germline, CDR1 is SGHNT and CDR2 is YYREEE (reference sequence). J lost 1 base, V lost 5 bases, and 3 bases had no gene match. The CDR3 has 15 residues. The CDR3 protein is CASRLTSGGSYEQYF. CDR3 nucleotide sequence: TGTGCCAGCAGGTTGACTAGCGGGGGGTCCTACGAGCAGTACTTC.

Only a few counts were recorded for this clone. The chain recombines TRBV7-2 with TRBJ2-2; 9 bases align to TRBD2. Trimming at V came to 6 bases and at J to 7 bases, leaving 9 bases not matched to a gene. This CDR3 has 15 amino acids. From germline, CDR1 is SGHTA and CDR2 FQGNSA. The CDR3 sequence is CASRSPSGVGGELFF. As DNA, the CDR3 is TGTGCCAGCAGATCCCCTAGCGGGGTGGGCGGGGAGCTGTTTTTT.

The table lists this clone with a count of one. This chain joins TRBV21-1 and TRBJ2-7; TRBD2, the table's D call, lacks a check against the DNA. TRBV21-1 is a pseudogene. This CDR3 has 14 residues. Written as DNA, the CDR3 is TGTGCCAGCAGGGCTAGCGGGAGGGCCTACGAGCAGTACTTC. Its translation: CASRASGRAYEQYF.

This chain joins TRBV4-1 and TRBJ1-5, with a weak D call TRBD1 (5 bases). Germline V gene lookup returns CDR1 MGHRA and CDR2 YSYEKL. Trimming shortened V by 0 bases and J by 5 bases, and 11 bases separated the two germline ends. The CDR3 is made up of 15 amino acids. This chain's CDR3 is CASSQEAREDQPQHF. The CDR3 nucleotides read TGCGCCAGCAGCCAAGAAGCCAGGGAAGATCAGCCCCAGCATTTT.

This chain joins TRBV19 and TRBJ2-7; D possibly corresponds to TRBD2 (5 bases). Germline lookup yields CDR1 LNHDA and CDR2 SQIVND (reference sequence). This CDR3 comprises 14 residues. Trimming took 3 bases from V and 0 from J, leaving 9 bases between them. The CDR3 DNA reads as TGTGCCAGTAGTATGTCCCGGGGCTCCTACGAGCAGTACTTC. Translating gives CASSMSRGSYEQYF.

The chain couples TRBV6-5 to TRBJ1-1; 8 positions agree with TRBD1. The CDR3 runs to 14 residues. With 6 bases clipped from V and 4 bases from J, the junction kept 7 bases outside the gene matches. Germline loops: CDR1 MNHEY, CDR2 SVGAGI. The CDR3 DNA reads TGTGCCAGCAGCCTGCAGGGGGCGATCACTGAAGCTTTCTTT. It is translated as CASSLQGAITEAFF.

CDR3 nucleotide sequence: TGTGCCAGCAGTCCCCGAGACAGGGCAATTCCAGATACGCAGTATTTT. Encoded protein: CASSPRDRAIPDTQYF. This chain uses TRBV27 with TRBJ2-3, with TRBD1 matching 7 bases. After removal of 5 bases from V and 4 bases from J, the junction contained 12 bases not matched to a gene. CDR3 size: 16 residues. Germline V gene lookup returns CDR1 MNHEY and CDR2 SMNVEV (reference sequence).

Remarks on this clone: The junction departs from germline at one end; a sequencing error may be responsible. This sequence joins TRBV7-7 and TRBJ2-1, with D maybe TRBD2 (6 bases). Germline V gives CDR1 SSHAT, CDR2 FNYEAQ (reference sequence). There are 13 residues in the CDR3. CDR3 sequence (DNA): TGTGCTAGCAGCCCGGGACTTAAGGATGAGCAGTTCTTC. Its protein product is CASSPGLKDEQFF.

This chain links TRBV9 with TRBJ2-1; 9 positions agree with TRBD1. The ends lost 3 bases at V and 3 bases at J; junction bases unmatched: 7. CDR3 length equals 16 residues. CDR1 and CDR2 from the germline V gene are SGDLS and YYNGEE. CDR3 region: CASSAPSGQGYNEQFF. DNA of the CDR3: TGTGCCAGCAGCGCCCCCTCGGGACAGGGCTACAATGAGCAGTTCTTC.

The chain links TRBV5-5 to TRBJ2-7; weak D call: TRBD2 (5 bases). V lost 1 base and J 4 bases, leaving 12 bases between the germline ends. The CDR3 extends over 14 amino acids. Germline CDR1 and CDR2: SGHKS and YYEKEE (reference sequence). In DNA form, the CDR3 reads TGTGCCAGCAGCTTGTGGCCAGCGGAGTACGAGCAGTACTTC. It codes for CASSLWPAEYEQYF.

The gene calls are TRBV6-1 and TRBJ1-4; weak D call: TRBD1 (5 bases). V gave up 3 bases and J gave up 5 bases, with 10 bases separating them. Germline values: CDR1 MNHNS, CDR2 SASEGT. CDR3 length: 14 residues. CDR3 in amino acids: CASSDWQGNEKLFF. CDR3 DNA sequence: TGTGCCAGCAGTGATTGGCAGGGAAATGAAAAACTGTTTTTT.

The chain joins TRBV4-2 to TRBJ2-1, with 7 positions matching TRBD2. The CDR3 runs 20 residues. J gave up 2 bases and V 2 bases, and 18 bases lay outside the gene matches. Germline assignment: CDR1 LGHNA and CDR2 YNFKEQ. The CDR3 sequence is CASSQIGLASGGVAYNEQFF. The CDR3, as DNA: TGTGCCAGCAGCCAAATCGGGCTGGCTAGCGGTGGGGTAGCCTACAATGAGCAGTTCTTC.